This TCR beta chain was identified in a study of response to subunit inactivated influenza vaccine. A few counts support this clonotype. In TCRdb, the RT-PCR reads were re-called with MiXCR into one record per CDR3 protein. Among some 570,000 distinct CDR3 sequences listed, 11% were seen once. V lost 5 bases, J lost 5 bases, and 6 bases lay in between. The length of the CDR3 is 12 residues. CDR1 is LNHNV, CDR2 YYDKDF, per germline (reference sequence). These data also formed part of another study, on T cells expressing NK-cell markers. From that paper: UMIs were included in TCR beta cDNA generated by 5'RACE template switching. Dominant NKG2C+ clonotypes accounted for roughly 1.0-7.0% of CD8+ T cells in about 6 donors. There were a handful of donors in whom these clonotypes also led the CD3+CD56-NKG2C+ fraction.

The TCR originated in a man aged 50 or older who received an inactivated influenza vaccine. The gene calls are TRBV15 and TRBJ2-2, with D hard to call. The specimen comprised PBMCs from blood, sampled on the day of vaccination. The CDR3 bases are TGTGCCACCAGCCTAGTGACCGGGGAGCTGTTTTTT. Translation: CATSLVTGELFF. The whole variable domain, filled in from reference TRBV15 and TRBJ2-2, reads DAMVIQNPRYQVTQFGKPVTLSCSQTLNHNVMYWYQQKSSQAPKLLFHYYDKDFNNEADTPDNFQSRRPNTSFCFLDIRSPGLGDTAMYLCATSLVTGELFFGEGSRLTVL.